A single TCR beta chain is shown here with its context. The junction and the germline gene differ at one end; a read error may be behind it. The sample belongs to a study of cytomegalovirus exposure and HLA in healthy donors. The PCR used 60 Vbeta and 13 Jbeta primers. TCRdb keeps only in-frame clones here, not all; method: immunoSEQ multiplex PCR. This sample has fewer than 25,000 clones; 84% occur once, and the top ten carry over 20%. The CDR3 is made up of 14 amino acids. Germline V CDR1 and CDR2: SGHAT, FQNNGV. V gene TRBV11-2 combines with J gene TRBJ2-1; 8 bases agree with TRBD1. The TCR comes from a human donor in good health. Sample: PBMCs. CDR3 in DNA: TGTGCCAGCAGTTTAGGACAGGGAAGTAATGAGCAGTTCTTC. Its translation is CASSLGQGSNEQFF.